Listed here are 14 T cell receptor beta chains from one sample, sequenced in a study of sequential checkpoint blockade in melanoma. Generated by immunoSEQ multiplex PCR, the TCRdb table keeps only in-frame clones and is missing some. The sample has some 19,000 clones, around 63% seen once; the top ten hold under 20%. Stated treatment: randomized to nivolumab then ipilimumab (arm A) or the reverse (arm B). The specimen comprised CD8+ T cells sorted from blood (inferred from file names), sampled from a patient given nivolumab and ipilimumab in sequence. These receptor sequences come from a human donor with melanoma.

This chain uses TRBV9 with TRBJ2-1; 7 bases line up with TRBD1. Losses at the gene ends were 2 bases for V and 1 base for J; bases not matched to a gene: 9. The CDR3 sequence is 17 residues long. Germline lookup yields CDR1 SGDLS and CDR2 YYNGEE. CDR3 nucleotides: TGTGCCAGCAGCGTGGATCTCAGGGGGAGTTCCTACAATGAGCAGTTCTTC. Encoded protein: CASSVDLRGSSYNEQFF.

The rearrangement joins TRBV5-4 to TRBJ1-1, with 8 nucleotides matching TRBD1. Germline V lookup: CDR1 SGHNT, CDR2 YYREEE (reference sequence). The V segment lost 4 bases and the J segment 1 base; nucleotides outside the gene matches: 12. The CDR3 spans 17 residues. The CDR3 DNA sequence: TGTGCCAGCAGCCATTTGGTAGGACAGGGAGCGAACACTGAAGCTTTCTTT. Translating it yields CASSHLVGQGANTEAFF.

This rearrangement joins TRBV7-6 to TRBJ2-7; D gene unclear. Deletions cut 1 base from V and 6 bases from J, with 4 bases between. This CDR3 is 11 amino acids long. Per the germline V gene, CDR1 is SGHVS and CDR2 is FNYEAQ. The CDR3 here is CASSLGAEQYF. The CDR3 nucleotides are TGTGCCAGCAGCTTAGGGGCCGAGCAGTACTTC.

The CDR3 nucleotides read TGTGCCAGCAGTGACCGCGGACAGGACGGACAGTACGAGCAGTACTTC. Translation gives CASSDRGQDGQYEQYF. J is TRBJ2-5 and V is TRBV25-1; 7 bases map to TRBD1. The end of the DNA aligns better with TRBJ2-7, so the J call may be wrong. This CDR3 is 16 amino acids long. Per germline, CDR1 MGHDK and CDR2 SYGVNS.

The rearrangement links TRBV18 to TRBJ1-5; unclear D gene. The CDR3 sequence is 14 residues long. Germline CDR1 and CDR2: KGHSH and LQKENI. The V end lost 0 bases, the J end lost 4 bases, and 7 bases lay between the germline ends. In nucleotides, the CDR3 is TGTGCCAGCTCACCACCGGGCGGGAATCAGCCCCAGCATTTT. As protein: CASSPPGGNQPQHF.

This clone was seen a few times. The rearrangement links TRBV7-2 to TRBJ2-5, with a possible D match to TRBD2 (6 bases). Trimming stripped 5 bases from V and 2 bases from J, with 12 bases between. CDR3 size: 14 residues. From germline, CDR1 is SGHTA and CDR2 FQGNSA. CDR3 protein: CASSPWGLQETQYF. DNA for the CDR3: TGTGCCAGCAGCCCTTGGGGACTTCAAGAGACCCAGTACTTC.

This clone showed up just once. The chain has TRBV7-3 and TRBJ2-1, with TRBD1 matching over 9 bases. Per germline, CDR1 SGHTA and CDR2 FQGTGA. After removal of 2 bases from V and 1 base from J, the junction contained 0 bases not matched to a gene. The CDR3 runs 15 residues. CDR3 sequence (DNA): TGTGCCAGCAGCTTAGGGACAGGGTCCTACAATGAGCAGTTCTTC. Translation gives CASSLGTGSYNEQFF.

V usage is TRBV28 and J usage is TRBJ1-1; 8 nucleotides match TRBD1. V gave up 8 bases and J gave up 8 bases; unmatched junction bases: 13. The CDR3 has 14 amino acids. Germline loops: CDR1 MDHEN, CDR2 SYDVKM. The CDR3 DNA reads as TGTGCCAGCCGTGGACAGGGAACCTGGAAGGAAGCTTTCTTT. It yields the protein CASRGQGTWKEAFF.

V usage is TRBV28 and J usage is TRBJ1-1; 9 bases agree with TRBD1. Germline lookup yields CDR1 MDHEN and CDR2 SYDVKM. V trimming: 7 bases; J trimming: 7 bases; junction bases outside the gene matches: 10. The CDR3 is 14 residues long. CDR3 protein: CASTGGQGGIEAFF. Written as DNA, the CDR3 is TGTGCCAGCACCGGGGGACAGGGAGGTATTGAAGCTTTCTTT.

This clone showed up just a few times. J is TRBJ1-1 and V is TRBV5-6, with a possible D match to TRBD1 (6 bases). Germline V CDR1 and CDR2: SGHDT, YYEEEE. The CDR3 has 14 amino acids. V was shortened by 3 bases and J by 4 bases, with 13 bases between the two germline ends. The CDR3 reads CASSWWQGPTEAFF. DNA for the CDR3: TGTGCCAGCAGCTGGTGGCAGGGGCCCACTGAAGCTTTCTTT.

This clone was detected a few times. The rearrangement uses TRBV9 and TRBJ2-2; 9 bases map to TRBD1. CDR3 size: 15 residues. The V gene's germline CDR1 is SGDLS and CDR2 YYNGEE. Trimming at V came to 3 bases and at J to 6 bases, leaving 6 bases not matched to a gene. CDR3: CASSDTGTGPGELFF. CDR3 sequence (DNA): TGTGCCAGCAGCGACACCGGGACAGGGCCCGGGGAGCTGTTTTTT.

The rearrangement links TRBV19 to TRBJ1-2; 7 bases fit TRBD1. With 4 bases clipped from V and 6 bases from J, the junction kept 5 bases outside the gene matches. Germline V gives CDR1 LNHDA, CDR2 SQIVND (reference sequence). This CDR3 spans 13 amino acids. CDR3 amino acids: CASSRGTVDGYTF. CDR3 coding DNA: TGTGCCAGTAGTAGGGGGACAGTGGATGGCTACACCTTC.

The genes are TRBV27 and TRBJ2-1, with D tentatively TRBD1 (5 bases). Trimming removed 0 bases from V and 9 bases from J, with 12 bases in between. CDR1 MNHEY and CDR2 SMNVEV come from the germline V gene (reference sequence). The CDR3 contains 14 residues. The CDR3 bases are TGTGCCAGCAGTTTATCGTACGGAACAGGTGAGCAGTTCTTC. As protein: CASSLSYGTGEQFF.

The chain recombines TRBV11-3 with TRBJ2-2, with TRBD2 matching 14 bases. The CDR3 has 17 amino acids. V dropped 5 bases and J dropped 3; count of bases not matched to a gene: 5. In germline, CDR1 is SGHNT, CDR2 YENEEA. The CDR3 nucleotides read TGTGCCAGCAGCACAGGGACTAGCGGGAGTTACACCGGGGAGCTGTTTTTT. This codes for CASSTGTSGSYTGELFF.